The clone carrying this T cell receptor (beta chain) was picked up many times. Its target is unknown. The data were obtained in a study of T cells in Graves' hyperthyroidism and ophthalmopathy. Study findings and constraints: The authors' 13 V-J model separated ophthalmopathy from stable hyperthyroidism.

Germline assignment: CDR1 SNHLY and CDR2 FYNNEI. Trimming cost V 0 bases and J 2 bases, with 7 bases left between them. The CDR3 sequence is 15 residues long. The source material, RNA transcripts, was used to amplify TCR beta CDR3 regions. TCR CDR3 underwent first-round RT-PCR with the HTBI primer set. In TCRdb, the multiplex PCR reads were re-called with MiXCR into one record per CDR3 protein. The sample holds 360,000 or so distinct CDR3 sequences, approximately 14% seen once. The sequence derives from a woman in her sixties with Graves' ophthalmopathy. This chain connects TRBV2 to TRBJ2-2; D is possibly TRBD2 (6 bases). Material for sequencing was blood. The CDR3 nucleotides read TGTGCCAGCAGTGAAGCGGGAGGCAACACCGGGGAGCTGTTTTTT. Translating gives CASSEAGGNTGELFF.